The table lists the clone carrying this T cell receptor (beta chain) with a few counts. The data were taken from a study of T cells after yellow fever vaccination. In TCRdb, the 5' RACE reads were re-called with MiXCR into one record per CDR3 protein. The sample records about 230,000 distinct CDR3 sequences, roughly 6.8% being singletons. The starting material was CD4+ T cells sorted from PBMCs, obtained on the day of the yellow fever booster vaccination. The receptor was isolated from a young man who received the YFV17D yellow fever vaccine.

For the CDR3, the DNA is TGTGCCAGCAGCTCGGACCTAAATACAGATACGCAGTATTTT. Translated: CASSSDLNTDTQYF. The chain uses TRBV5-4 and TRBJ2-3; no reliable D call. Germline V gives CDR1 SGHNT, CDR2 YYREEE (reference sequence). The V end was cut by 3 bases, the J end by 3 bases, with 11 bases between. The CDR3 contains 14 residues.